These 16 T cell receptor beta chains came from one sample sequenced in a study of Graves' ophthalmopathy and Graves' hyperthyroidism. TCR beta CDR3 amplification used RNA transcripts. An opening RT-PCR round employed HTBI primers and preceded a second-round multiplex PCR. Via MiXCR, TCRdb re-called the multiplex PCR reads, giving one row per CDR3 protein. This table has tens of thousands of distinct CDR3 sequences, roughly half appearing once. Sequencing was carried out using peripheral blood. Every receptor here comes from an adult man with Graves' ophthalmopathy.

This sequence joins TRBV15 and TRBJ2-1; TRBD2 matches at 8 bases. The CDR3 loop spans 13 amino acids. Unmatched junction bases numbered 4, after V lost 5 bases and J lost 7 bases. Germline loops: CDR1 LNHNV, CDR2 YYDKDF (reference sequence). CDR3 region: CATSPTSDNEQFF. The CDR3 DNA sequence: TGTGCCACCAGCCCGACTAGCGATAATGAGCAGTTCTTC.

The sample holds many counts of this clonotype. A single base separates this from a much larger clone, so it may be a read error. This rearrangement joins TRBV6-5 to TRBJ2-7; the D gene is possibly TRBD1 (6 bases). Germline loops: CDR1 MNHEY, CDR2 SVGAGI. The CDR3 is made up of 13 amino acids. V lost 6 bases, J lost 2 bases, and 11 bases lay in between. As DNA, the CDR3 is TGTGCCAGCAGGGACAGCTTAGCCTACGAGCAGTACGTC. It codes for CASRDSLAYEQYV.

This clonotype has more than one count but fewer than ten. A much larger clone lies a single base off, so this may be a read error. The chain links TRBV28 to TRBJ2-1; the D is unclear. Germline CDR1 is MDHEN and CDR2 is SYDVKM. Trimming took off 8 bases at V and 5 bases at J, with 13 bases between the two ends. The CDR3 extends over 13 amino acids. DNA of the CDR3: TGTGCCAGCGGGTCTGGGTCCGACAATGAGCAGTTCTTC. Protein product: CASGSGSDNEQFF.

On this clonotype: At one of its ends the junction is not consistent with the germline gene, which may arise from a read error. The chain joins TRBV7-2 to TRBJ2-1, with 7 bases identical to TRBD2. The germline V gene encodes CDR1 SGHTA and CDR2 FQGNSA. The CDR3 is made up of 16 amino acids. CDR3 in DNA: TGTGCCAGCAGCTTACTTGGGGGGGTCTCCTACAATGAGCAGTTTTTC. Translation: CASSLLGGVSYNEQFF.

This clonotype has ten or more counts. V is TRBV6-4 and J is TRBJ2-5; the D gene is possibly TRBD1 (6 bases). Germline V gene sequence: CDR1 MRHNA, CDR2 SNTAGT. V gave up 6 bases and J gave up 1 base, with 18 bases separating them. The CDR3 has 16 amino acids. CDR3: CASRRNRGQLQETQYF. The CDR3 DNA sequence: TGTGCCAGCAGACGAAACCGAGGACAGCTCCAAGAGACCCAGTACTTC.

CDR3 amino acids: CAISDSGAPDTQYF. DNA for the CDR3: TGTGCCATCAGTGACTCAGGGGCCCCAGATACGCAGTATTTT. This chain connects TRBV10-3 to TRBJ2-3; possible D gene TRBD1, 6 bases. CDR1 is ENHRY and CDR2 is SYGVKD in the germline V gene. V was pared by 3 bases and J by 4 bases, with 11 bases between. The CDR3 is 14 residues long.

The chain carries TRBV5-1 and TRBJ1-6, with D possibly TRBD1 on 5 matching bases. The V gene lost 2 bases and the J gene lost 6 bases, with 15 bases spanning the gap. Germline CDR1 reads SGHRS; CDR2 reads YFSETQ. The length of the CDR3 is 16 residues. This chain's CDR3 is CASSLSFRVANSPLHF. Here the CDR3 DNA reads TGCGCCAGCAGCTTAAGTTTCAGGGTTGCTAATTCACCCCTCCACTTT. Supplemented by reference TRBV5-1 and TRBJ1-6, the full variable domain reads KAGVTQTPRYLIKTRGQQVTLSCSPISGHRSVSWYQQTPGQGLQFLFEYFSETQRNKGNFPGRFSGRQFSNSRSEMNVSTLELGDSALYLCASSLSFRVANSPLHFGNGTRLTVT.

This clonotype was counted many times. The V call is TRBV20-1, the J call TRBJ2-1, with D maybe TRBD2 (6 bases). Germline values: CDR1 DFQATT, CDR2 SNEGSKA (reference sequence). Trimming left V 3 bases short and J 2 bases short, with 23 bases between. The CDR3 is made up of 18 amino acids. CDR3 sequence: CSASSRKGSSGTYNEQFF. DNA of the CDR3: TGCAGTGCTAGTTCCCGAAAAGGTAGTAGCGGAACCTACAATGAGCAGTTCTTC.

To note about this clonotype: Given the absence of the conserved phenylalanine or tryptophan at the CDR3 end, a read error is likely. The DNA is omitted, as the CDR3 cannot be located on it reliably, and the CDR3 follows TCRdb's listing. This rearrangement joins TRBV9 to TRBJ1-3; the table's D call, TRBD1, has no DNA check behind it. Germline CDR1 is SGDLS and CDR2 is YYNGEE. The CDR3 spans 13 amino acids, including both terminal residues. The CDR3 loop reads CASGGAAGNTICL.

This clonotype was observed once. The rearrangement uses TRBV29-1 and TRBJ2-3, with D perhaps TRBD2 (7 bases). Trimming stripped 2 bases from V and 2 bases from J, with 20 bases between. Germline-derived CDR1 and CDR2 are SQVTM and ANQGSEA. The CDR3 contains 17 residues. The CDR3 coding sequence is TGCAGCGTTGAAAAGTCCGGCGGGGGCCGATTCACAGATACGCAGTATTTT. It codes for CSVEKSGGGRFTDTQYF.

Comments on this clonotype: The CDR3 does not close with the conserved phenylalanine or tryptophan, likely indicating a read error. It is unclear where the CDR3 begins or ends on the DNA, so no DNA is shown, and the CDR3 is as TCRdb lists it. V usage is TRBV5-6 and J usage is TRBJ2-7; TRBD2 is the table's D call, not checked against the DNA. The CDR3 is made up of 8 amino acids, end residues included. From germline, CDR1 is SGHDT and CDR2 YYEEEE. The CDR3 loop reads CASSLVTS.

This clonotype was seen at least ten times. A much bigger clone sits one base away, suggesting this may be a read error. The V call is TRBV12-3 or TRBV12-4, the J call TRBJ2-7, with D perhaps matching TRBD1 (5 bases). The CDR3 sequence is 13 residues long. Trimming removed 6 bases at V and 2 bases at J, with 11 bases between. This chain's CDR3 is CASRPTGAYEQYF. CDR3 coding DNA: TGTGCCAGCAGACCAACAGGTGCCTACGAGCAGTACTTC.

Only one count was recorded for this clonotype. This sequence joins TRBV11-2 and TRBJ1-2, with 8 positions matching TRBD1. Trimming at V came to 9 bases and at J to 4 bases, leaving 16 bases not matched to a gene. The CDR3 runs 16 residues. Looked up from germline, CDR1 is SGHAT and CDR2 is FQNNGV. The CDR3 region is CASMYSGGQDLYGYTF. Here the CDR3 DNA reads TGTGCCAGTATGTATAGCGGGGGACAGGACCTCTATGGCTACACCTTC.

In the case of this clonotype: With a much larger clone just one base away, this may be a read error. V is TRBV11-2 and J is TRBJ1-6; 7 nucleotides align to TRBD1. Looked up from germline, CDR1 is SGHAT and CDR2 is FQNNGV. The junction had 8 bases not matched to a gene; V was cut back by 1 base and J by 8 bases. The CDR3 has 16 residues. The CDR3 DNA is TGTGCCAGCAGCTTAGCTTTTGGACAGGTTTATTCACCCCTCCACTTT. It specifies CASSLAFGQVYSPLHF.

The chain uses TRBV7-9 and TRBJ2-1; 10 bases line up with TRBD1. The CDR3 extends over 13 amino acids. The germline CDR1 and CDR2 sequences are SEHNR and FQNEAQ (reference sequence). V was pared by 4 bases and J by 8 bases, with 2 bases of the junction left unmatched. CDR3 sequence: CASSSGTGDEQFF. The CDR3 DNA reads TGTGCCAGCAGCTCCGGGACAGGGGATGAGCAGTTCTTC.

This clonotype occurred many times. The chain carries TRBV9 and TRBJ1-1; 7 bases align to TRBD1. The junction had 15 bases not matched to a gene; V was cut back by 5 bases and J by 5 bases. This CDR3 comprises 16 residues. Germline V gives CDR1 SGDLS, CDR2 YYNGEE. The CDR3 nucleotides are TGTGCCAGCAGTGAGGGGGCCCGGATTGGTGCTACTGAAGCTTTCTTT. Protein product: CASSEGARIGATEAFF.